The table lists the clone carrying this TCR beta chain with a few counts. Its antigen is currently unknown. 60 Vbeta and 13 Jbeta primers were used in PCR. Clones were read by immunoSEQ multiplex PCR, and TCRdb kept only the in-frame ones, dropping some. Among some 96,000 clones listed, 78% were seen once. CDR1 is SGHRS, CDR2 YFSETQ, per germline. Germline trimming cut 0 bases from V and 4 bases from J; bases unmatched to any gene: 7. This CDR3 spans 16 amino acids. The sample belongs to a study of cytomegalovirus exposure and HLA in healthy donors. For the study at large: When 398 donors were genotyped, roughly 82% of them were found to fall in the Caucasian-associated ancestry cluster. Study findings and constraints: The authors listed about 170 TCR beta chains as cytomegalovirus-associated.

The chain links TRBV5-1 to TRBJ2-5; 9 positions match TRBD2. The TCR was taken from a woman aged 55-70 years in good health and CMV-seronegative. The sequencing sample was made of PBMCs. This chain's CDR3 is CASSLGGSGGRETQYF. The CDR3 bases are TGCGCCAGCAGCTTGGGAGGTAGCGGGGGCCGAGAGACCCAGTACTTC.